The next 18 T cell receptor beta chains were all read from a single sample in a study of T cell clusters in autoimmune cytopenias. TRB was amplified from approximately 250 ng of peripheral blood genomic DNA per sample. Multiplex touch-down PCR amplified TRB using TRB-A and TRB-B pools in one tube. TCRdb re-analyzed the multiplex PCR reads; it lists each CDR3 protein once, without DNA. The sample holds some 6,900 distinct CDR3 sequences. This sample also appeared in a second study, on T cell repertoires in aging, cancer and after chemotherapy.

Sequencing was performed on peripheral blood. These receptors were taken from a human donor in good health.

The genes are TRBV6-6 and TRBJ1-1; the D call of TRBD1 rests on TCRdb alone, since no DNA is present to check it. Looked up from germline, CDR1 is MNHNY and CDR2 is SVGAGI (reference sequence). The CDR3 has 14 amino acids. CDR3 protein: CASREDRLNTEAFF.

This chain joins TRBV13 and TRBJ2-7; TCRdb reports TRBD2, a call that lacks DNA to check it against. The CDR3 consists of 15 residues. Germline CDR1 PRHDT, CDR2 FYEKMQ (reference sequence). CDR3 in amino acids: CASSTRLASVHEQYF. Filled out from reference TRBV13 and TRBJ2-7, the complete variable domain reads AAGVIQSPRHLIKEKRETATLKCYPIPRHDTVYWYQQGPGQDPQFLISFYEKMQSDKGSIPDRFSAQQFSDYHSELNMSSLELGDSALYFCASSTRLASVHEQYFGPGTRLTVT.

The CDR3 is CASSLWREENEKLFF. The chain combines TRBV5-5 with TRBJ1-4. Germline loops: CDR1 SGHKS, CDR2 YYEKEE (reference sequence). CDR3 length: 15 residues.

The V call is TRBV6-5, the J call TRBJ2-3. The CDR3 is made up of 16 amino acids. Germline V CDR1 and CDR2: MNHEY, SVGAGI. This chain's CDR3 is CASRNTPGPSTDTQYF.

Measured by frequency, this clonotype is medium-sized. This CDR3 is CSVGTSGRTDTQYF. The genes are TRBV29-1 and TRBJ2-3; TCRdb's assignment of TRBD2 cannot be checked, as there is no DNA. Germline V gives CDR1 SQVTM, CDR2 ANQGSEA. The CDR3 totals 14 residues.

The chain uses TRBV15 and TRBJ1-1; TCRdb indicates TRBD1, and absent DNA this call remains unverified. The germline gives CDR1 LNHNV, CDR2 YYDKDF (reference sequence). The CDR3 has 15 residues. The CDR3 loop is CATSRAGSGRTEAFF.

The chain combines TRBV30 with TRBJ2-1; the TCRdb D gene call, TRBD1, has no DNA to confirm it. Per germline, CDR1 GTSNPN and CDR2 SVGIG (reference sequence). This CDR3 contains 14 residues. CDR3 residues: CAWTRQGPIGEQFF.

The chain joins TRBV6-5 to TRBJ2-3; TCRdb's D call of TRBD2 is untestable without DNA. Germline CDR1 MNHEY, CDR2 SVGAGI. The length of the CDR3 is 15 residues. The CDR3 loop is CASRDSGGAVDTQYF.

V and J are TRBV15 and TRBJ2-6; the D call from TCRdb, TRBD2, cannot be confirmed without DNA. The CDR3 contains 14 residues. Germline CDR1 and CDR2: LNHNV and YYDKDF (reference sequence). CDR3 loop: CATSARVGANVLTF.

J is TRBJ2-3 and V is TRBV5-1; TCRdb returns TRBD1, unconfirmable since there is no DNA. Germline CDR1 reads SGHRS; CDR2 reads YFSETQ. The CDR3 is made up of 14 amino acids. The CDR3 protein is CASSSGTGSDTQYF.

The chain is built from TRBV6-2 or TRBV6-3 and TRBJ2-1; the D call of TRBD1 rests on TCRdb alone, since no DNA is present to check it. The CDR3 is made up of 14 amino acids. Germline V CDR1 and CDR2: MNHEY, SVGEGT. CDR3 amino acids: CAILPRNRAQEQFF.

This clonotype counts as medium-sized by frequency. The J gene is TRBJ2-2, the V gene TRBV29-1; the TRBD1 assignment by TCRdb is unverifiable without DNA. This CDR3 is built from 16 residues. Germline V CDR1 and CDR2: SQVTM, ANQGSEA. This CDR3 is CSVEEFRDRHTGELFF.

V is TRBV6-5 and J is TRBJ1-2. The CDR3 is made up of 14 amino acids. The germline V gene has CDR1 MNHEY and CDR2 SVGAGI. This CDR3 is CASSYRSIGYGYTF.

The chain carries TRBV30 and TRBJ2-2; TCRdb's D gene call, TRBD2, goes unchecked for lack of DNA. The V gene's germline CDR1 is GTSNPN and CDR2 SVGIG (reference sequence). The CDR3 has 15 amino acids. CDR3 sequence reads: CAWSRGLAGAGELFF. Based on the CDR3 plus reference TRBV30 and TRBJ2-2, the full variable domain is SQTIHQWPATLVQPVGSPLSLECTVEGTSNPNLYWYRQAAGRGLQLLFYSVGIGQISSEVPQNLSASRPQDRQFILSSKKLLLSDSGFYLCAWSRGLAGAGELFFGEGSRLTVL.

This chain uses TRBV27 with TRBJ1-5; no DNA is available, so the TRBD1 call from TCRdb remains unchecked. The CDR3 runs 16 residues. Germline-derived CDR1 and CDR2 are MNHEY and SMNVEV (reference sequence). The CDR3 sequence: CASATGTPYSNQPQHF.

Here the CDR3 reads CASEGDRNEKLFF. The rearrangement joins TRBV19 to TRBJ1-4; the TCRdb D gene call, TRBD1, has no DNA to confirm it. Germline CDR1 reads LNHDA; CDR2 reads SQIVND (reference sequence). The CDR3 runs 13 residues.

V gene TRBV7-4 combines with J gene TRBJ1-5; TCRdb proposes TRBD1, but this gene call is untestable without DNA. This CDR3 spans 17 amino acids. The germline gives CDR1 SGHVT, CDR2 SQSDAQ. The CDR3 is CASSHVGDRGDYQPQHF.

The CDR3 sequence is CASSMGQGNEKLFF. The chain joins TRBV19 to TRBJ1-4; as DNA is missing, the TRBD1 call by TCRdb cannot be tested. CDR3 length: 14 amino acids. Germline CDR1 reads LNHDA; CDR2 reads SQIVND (reference sequence). The complete variable domain, with remaining parts taken from reference TRBV19 and TRBJ1-4, reads DGGITQSPKYLFRKEGQNVTLSCEQNLNHDAMYWYRQDPGQGLRLIYYSQIVNDFQKGDIAEGYSVSREKKESFPLTVTSAQKNPTAFYLCASSMGQGNEKLFFGSGTQLSVL.